The 32 T cell receptor beta chains reported below all come from one sample, sequenced in a study of OX40 agonist ivuxolimab in advanced cancers. Generated by immunoSEQ multiplex PCR, the TCRdb table keeps only in-frame clones and is missing some. The repertoire holds tens of thousands of clones, with approximately 86% as singletons. The sequencing used CD4+ or CD8+ T cells sorted from blood, collected in a trial of the OX40 agonist ivuxolimab. These receptors came from an adult with an advanced solid tumor such as melanoma, head and neck, liver or kidney cancer.

In the case of this clone: This CDR3 is also generated by other DNA sequences in the sample. The chain links TRBV9 to TRBJ1-1, with D unresolved. V lost 2 bases and J lost 5, with 10 bases in between. The CDR3 totals 13 residues. CDR1 is SGDLS and CDR2 is YYNGEE in the germline V gene. CDR3 sequence (DNA): TGTGCCAGCAGCGTTGGTGGGAAGACTGAAGCTTTCTTT. This gives the protein CASSVGGKTEAFF.

The chain links TRBV18 to TRBJ1-5, with D tentatively TRBD1 (5 bases). The CDR3 runs to 15 residues. V lost 3 bases and J 4 bases, leaving 13 bases between the germline ends. The germline V gene has CDR1 KGHSH and CDR2 LQKENI. The CDR3: CASSPSGPENQPQHF. Here the CDR3 DNA reads TGTGCCAGCTCACCCTCGGGGCCGGAAAATCAGCCCCAGCATTTT.

This clone appeared once. The gene calls are TRBV9 and TRBJ1-5; D is uncertain. CDR3 length equals 14 residues. Deletions cut 3 bases from V and 0 bases from J, with 7 bases between. Germline V CDR1 and CDR2: SGDLS, YYNGEE. The CDR3, as DNA: TGTGCCAGCAGCGCGGGCTATAGCAATCAGCCCCAGCATTTT. This translates into CASSAGYSNQPQHF. Full variable domain (outside the CDR3, taken from reference TRBV9 and TRBJ1-5): DSGVTQTPKHLITATGQRVTLRCSPRSGDLSVYWYQQSLDQGLQFLIQYYNGEERAKGNILERFSAQQFPDLHSELNLSSLELGDSALYFCASSAGYSNQPQHFGDGTRLSIL.

The chain uses TRBV28 and TRBJ1-1; D remains ambiguous. The CDR3 loop spans 16 amino acids. V shed 6 bases and J shed 0 bases, with 17 bases lying between them. Germline V gene data show CDR1 as MDHEN and CDR2 as SYDVKM. DNA of the CDR3: TGTGCCAGCAGGGCCCTCTCATTGACGCTGAACACTGAAGCTTTCTTT. It is translated as CASRALSLTLNTEAFF. The full variable domain, completed using reference TRBV28 and TRBJ1-1, is DVKVTQSSRYLVKRTGEKVFLECVQDMDHENMFWYRQDPGLGLRLIYFSYDVKMKEKGDIPEGYSVSREKKERFSLILESASTNQTSMYLCASRALSLTLNTEAFFGQGTRLTVV.

In this sample, this clone turned up once. The chain carries TRBV25-1 and TRBJ1-5, with 7 bases that match TRBD1. The CDR3 is 17 amino acids. CDR1 MGHDK and CDR2 SYGVNS come from the germline V gene. J gave up 5 bases and V 5 bases, and 15 bases lay outside the gene matches. CDR3 coding DNA: TGTGCCAGCAGTCCCCAGGGGGGGTGGTACGAAGATCAGCCCCAGCATTTT. Residues: CASSPQGGWYEDQPQHF.

The J gene is TRBJ1-2, the V gene TRBV11-2; tentative D call: TRBD1 (5 bases). V lost 2 bases to trimming and J lost 0 bases, with 10 bases between them. Looked up from germline, CDR1 is SGHAT and CDR2 is FQNNGV. The CDR3 loop spans 15 amino acids. The CDR3 spells CASSLPLTANYGYTF. CDR3 coding DNA: TGTGCCAGCAGCTTACCCTTGACAGCTAACTATGGCTACACCTTC.

The J gene is TRBJ2-2, the V gene TRBV6-1; TRBD2 agrees at 8 bases. The CDR3 spans 15 residues. The germline V gene has CDR1 MNHNS and CDR2 SASEGT. The trim removed 1 base at V and 4 bases at J, leaving 2 bases unmatched. The CDR3 DNA reads as TGTGCCAGCAGTGAAGTCCGGGGGGGCACCGGGGAGCTGTTTTTT. Residues: CASSEVRGGTGELFF.

V is TRBV5-5 and J is TRBJ1-1; unclear D gene. The germline gives CDR1 SGHKS, CDR2 YYEKEE (reference sequence). V lost 6 bases, J lost 7 bases, and 16 bases lay in between. There are 13 residues in the CDR3. The CDR3 nucleotides read TGTGCCAGCACCAACCCACCTGGTGATGAAGCTTTCTTT. Amino acids: CASTNPPGDEAFF.

The rearrangement links TRBV5-5 to TRBJ1-1; a possible D gene is TRBD1 (5 bases). CDR1 and CDR2 from the germline V gene are SGHKS and YYEKEE (reference sequence). Trimming left V 0 bases short and J 4 bases short, with 13 bases between. The CDR3 has 15 residues. The CDR3 region is CASSLAYWGGTEAFF. The CDR3, as DNA: TGTGCCAGCAGCTTGGCCTATTGGGGGGGCACTGAAGCTTTCTTT. The full variable domain, with the rest looked up from reference TRBV5-5 and TRBJ1-1, is DAGVTQSPTHLIKTRGQQVTLRCSPISGHKSVSWYQQVLGQGPQFIFQYYEKEERGRGNFPDRFSARQFPNYSSELNVNALLLGDSALYLCASSLAYWGGTEAFFGQGTRLTVV.

The chain links TRBV27 to TRBJ1-1; perhaps TRBD1 as D (5 bases). Looked up from germline, CDR1 is MNHEY and CDR2 is SMNVEV (reference sequence). The V end lost 2 bases, the J end lost 3 bases, and 10 bases lay between the germline ends. The CDR3 runs to 14 residues. CDR3 nucleotides: TGTGCCAGCAGTTTAATGCAGGGCCACACTGAAGCTTTCTTT. Its translation is CASSLMQGHTEAFF.

The V and J genes are TRBV11-2 and TRBJ2-1; the D gene is possibly TRBD1 (7 bases). Trimming took off 0 bases at V and 6 bases at J, with 15 bases between the two ends. From germline, CDR1 is SGHAT and CDR2 FQNNGV. This CDR3 has 16 amino acids. The CDR3 coding sequence is TGTGCCAGCAGCTTAGATCCATGGCAGGGGGGCAATGAGCAGTTCTTC. Translation: CASSLDPWQGGNEQFF. Filled out from reference TRBV11-2 and TRBJ2-1, the complete variable domain reads EAGVAQSPRYKIIEKRQSVAFWCNPISGHATLYWYQQILGQGPKLLIQFQNNGVVDDSQLPKDRFSAERLKGVDSTLKIQPAKLEDSAVYLCASSLDPWQGGNEQFFGPGTRLTVL.

This sequence joins TRBV7-9 and TRBJ1-4; 7 positions match TRBD1. This CDR3 has 14 amino acids. CDR1 and CDR2 from the germline V gene are SEHNR and FQNEAQ (reference sequence). V lost 3 bases and J lost 7; bases outside the gene matches: 5. CDR3 residues: CASSLKQGLEKLFF. The CDR3 coding sequence is TGTGCCAGCAGCTTGAAACAGGGGCTTGAAAAACTGTTTTTT.

The chain combines TRBV29-1 with TRBJ1-2, with TRBD1 matching over 7 bases. Germline CDR1 is SQVTM and CDR2 is ANQGSEA. The CDR3 has 14 amino acids. With V trimmed by 6 bases and J by 3 bases, 10 bases remained unmatched. CDR3 protein: CSVETGNKDYGYTF. The CDR3 DNA reads as TGCAGCGTAGAGACAGGGAACAAGGACTATGGCTACACCTTC. Supplemented by reference TRBV29-1 and TRBJ1-2, the full variable domain reads SAVISQKPSRDICQRGTSLTIQCQVDSQVTMMFWYRQQPGQSLTLIATANQGSEATYESGFVIDKFPISRPNLTFSTLTVSNMSPEDSSIYLCSVETGNKDYGYTFGSGTRLTVV.

The chain combines TRBV9 with TRBJ1-1; D is perhaps TRBD1 (5 bases). Per the germline V gene, CDR1 is SGDLS and CDR2 is YYNGEE. The CDR3 is made up of 15 amino acids. Trimming stripped 1 base from V and 3 bases from J, with 13 bases between. The CDR3 DNA reads as TGTGCCAGCAGCGTATTCGGGGGGTATGACACTGAAGCTTTCTTT. It encodes CASSVFGGYDTEAFF. The whole variable domain, filled in from reference TRBV9 and TRBJ1-1, reads DSGVTQTPKHLITATGQRVTLRCSPRSGDLSVYWYQQSLDQGLQFLIQYYNGEERAKGNILERFSAQQFPDLHSELNLSSLELGDSALYFCASSVFGGYDTEAFFGQGTRLTVV.

V gene TRBV7-2 combines with J gene TRBJ2-5, with a possible D match to TRBD1 (6 bases). Germline V lookup: CDR1 SGHTA, CDR2 FQGNSA. Trimming took off 6 bases at V and 4 bases at J, with 18 bases between the two ends. The CDR3 contains 15 residues. CDR3 in amino acids: CASSPPKGDLETQYF. In DNA, the CDR3 is TGTGCCAGCAGTCCTCCAAAGGGGGACCTAGAGACCCAGTACTTC.

The chain combines TRBV6-5 with TRBJ2-5; unclear D gene. Germline loops: CDR1 MNHEY, CDR2 SVGAGI. This CDR3 region has 13 residues. V shed 8 bases and J shed 2 bases, with 12 bases lying between them. CDR3 residues: CASGWAEQETQYF. CDR3 nucleotide sequence: TGTGCCAGCGGGTGGGCAGAACAAGAGACCCAGTACTTC.

V gene TRBV10-2 combines with J gene TRBJ1-1, with D tentatively TRBD1 (5 bases). The CDR3 is 12 residues long. V was pared by 7 bases and J by 5 bases, with 11 bases between. Germline CDR1 and CDR2: WSHSY and SAAADI. CDR3 sequence (DNA): TGCGCCAGCACCCCGGGGGAAACTGAAGCTTTCTTT. As protein: CASTPGETEAFF.

V and J are TRBV28 and TRBJ1-2; perhaps TRBD1 as D (5 bases). The CDR3 totals 17 residues. Germline-derived CDR1 and CDR2 are MDHEN and SYDVKM. V was cut by 5 bases and J by 5 bases, with 24 bases left in between. The DNA of the CDR3 is TGTGCCAGCAGTCTTCGGGACCCCTACTTGATTACTTATGGCTACACCTTC. Protein: CASSLRDPYLITYGYTF.

The chain combines TRBV6-5 with TRBJ2-3; 9 bases align to TRBD1. J was trimmed by 1 base and V by 2 bases; bases with no gene match: 4. This CDR3 is 16 amino acids long. Per germline, CDR1 MNHEY and CDR2 SVGAGI. CDR3 coding DNA: TGTGCCAGCAGTTACGGGGACAGGGAGGGCACAGATACGCAGTATTTT. Its translation: CASSYGDREGTDTQYF.

This chain connects TRBV28 to TRBJ2-7; TRBD1 is a possible D gene (5 bases). V lost 6 bases to trimming and J lost 3 bases, with 18 bases between them. This CDR3 has 15 amino acids. Per germline, CDR1 MDHEN and CDR2 SYDVKM. CDR3 in amino acids: CASRGRLGAYYEQYF. The CDR3 nucleotides are TGTGCCAGCAGAGGACGGCTTGGGGCTTACTACGAGCAGTACTTC.

This clone appeared many times. Other DNA sequences in the same sample also yield this CDR3. CDR3 amino acids: CASRGGAHEQYF. The CDR3 DNA reads TGTGCCAGTCGGGGGGGGGCCCACGAGCAGTACTTC. The chain is built from TRBV11-2 and TRBJ2-7; TRBD2 matches at 8 bases. The germline gives CDR1 SGHAT, CDR2 FQNNGV. V dropped 9 bases and J dropped 5; count of bases not matched to a gene: 6. This CDR3 region has 12 residues.

V gene TRBV6-1 combines with J gene TRBJ2-3; TRBD1 might be the D (6 bases). V was shortened by 4 bases and J by 6 bases, with 20 bases between the two germline ends. The CDR3 covers 16 residues. CDR1 and CDR2 from the germline V gene are MNHNS and SASEGT. The CDR3, as DNA: TGTGCCAGCAGTGGACCGAACAGGGATCCTAGCGATACGCAGTATTTT. Its protein product is CASSGPNRDPSDTQYF.

The V call is TRBV9, the J call TRBJ1-2; D is uncertain. The germline CDR1 and CDR2 sequences are SGDLS and YYNGEE. V lost 0 bases to trimming and J lost 7 bases, with 4 bases between them. The CDR3 runs 11 residues. CDR3 in DNA: TGTGCCAGCAGCGTAGGAAGTGGCTACACCTTC. Translation gives CASSVGSGYTF.

The V gene is TRBV9, the J gene TRBJ2-7; TRBD1 might be the D (5 bases). Looked up from germline, CDR1 is SGDLS and CDR2 is YYNGEE. Trimming left V 2 bases short and J 1 base short, with 10 bases between. This CDR3 region has 14 residues. In DNA, the CDR3 is TGTGCCAGCAGCGTTGTGGGGCAATCCTACGAGCAGTACTTC. Translating gives CASSVVGQSYEQYF.

This clone came up once. V is TRBV19 and J is TRBJ2-1, with TRBD1 identical over 8 bases. This CDR3 contains 13 residues. Germline V lookup: CDR1 LNHDA, CDR2 SQIVND (reference sequence). Germline trimming cut 6 bases from V and 5 bases from J; bases unmatched to any gene: 3. For the CDR3, the DNA is TGTGCCAGTAGCTCAGGGGGCAACAATGAGCAGTTCTTC. Amino acids: CASSSGGNNEQFF.

The CDR3 DNA reads as TGCGCCAGCAGGCACCGGGACCAGCACACAGATACGCAGTATTTT. It translates to CASRHRDQHTDTQYF. The chain is built from TRBV5-1 and TRBJ2-3; D assignment may be TRBD1 or TRBD2 (5 bases each). This CDR3 has 15 amino acids. CDR1 is SGHRS, CDR2 YFSETQ, per germline. Trimming stripped 5 bases from V and 2 bases from J, with 15 bases between.

The rearrangement joins TRBV19 to TRBJ2-5; 8 bases are shared with TRBD1. Germline CDR1 is LNHDA and CDR2 is SQIVND (reference sequence). V gave up 1 base and J gave up 10 bases; unmatched junction bases: 14. The CDR3 is made up of 16 amino acids. The DNA of the CDR3 is TGTGCCAGTAGTATAGTCTTGGGGACAGGAAAGGATGGCCAGTACTTC. Translation: CASSIVLGTGKDGQYF.

This chain uses TRBV11-1 with TRBJ2-3; weak D call: TRBD2 (5 bases). Germline V gene data show CDR1 as SGHAT and CDR2 as FQDESV (reference sequence). Between the trimmed V and J ends, which lost 3 bases and 8 bases, there was a span of 18 bases. The CDR3 has 15 residues. The CDR3 is CASSLVTASGFTQYF. CDR3 in DNA: TGTGCCAGCAGCTTGGTTACCGCTTCGGGATTTACGCAGTATTTT.

The chain recombines TRBV4-1 with TRBJ1-4; possible D gene TRBD1, 5 bases. CDR1 is MGHRA, CDR2 YSYEKL, per germline. V shed 1 base and J shed 5 bases, with 14 bases lying between them. The CDR3 consists of 16 residues. The chain's CDR3 is CASSQVSGTRNEKLFF. CDR3 sequence (DNA): TGCGCCAGCAGCCAAGTCTCCGGGACCAGGAATGAAAAACTGTTTTTT.

The rearrangement uses TRBV5-4 and TRBJ2-7, with D perhaps TRBD2 (5 bases). Trimming took 2 bases from V and 1 from J, leaving 7 bases between them. The CDR3 sequence is 13 residues long. Looked up from germline, CDR1 is SGHNT and CDR2 is YYREEE (reference sequence). CDR3 in amino acids: CASSFGVSYEQYF. The CDR3 coding sequence is TGTGCCAGCAGCTTCGGGGTTTCCTACGAGCAGTACTTC.

Remarks on this clone: Mismatch with germline at one junction end may stem from a read error. The CDR3 DNA sequence: TGTGCTAGCAGCCCCGCCGGTGATTCCTACGAGCAGTACTTC. Translation gives CASSPAGDSYEQYF. The rearrangement joins TRBV7-7 to TRBJ2-7; no firm D call. CDR3 length equals 14 residues. CDR1 is SSHAT and CDR2 is FNYEAQ in the germline V gene (reference sequence).

This clone is medium-sized by share. This chain connects TRBV7-9 to TRBJ2-4; D assignment may be TRBD1 or TRBD2 (5 bases each). Germline V gene data show CDR1 as SEHNR and CDR2 as FQNEAQ (reference sequence). CDR3 length: 16 residues. V was shortened by 4 bases and J by 7 bases, with 20 bases between the two germline ends. CDR3 sequence (DNA): TGTGCCAGCAGCTCCCTCCTGGGGGTAGGCTCGAACATTCAGTACTTC. This codes for CASSSLLGVGSNIQYF. The whole variable domain, remainder taken from reference TRBV7-9 and TRBJ2-4, is DTGVSQNPRHKITKRGQNVTFRCDPISEHNRLYWYRQTLGQGPEFLTYFQNEAQLEKSRLLSDRFSAERPKGSFSTLEIQRTEQGDSAMYLCASSSLLGVGSNIQYFGAGTRLSVL.